This T cell receptor beta chain was captured in a study of OX40 agonist ivuxolimab in advanced cancers. Study information: Dose-escalation patients had hepatocellular carcinoma, melanoma, renal cell or head and neck cancer.

TCRdb's table, derived via immunoSEQ multiplex PCR, lists solely in-frame clones and lacks some. Seen here are around 150,000 clones, roughly 94% observed once, and the top ten hold around 0.31%. Trimming cost V 8 bases and J 2 bases; bases outside gene matches: 8. There are 14 residues in the CDR3. Germline CDR1 and CDR2: LGHNT and FRNRAP. The gene calls are TRBV12-5 and TRBJ1-1, with 7 bases matching TRBD1. The sequenced sample was CD4+ or CD8+ T cells sorted from blood, obtained in a trial of the OX40 agonist ivuxolimab. This clonotype originated in an adult with an advanced solid tumor such as melanoma, head and neck, liver or kidney cancer. Written as DNA, the CDR3 is TGTGCTAGTTACGCGACAGGGCTCAACACTGAAGCTTTCTTT. This sequence encodes CASYATGLNTEAFF.